Listed below are T cell receptor beta chains from one sample, sequenced in a study of cytomegalovirus exposure and HLA in healthy donors. Produced via immunoSEQ multiplex PCR; TCRdb's table is partial and in-frame only. The sample consists of about 120,000 clones, roughly 95% of them appearing once. The sequenced sample consisted of PBMCs. The source is a man between 18 and 29 years old in good health and CMV-seronegative. Each CDR3 is given with its conserved first and last residue. D genes are given only for firm matches. Clone size is given for some rows only: seen once, a few or many times, or a class if the clone is expanded.

j_call,clone_size,d_call,cdr3_length,v_call,cdr3_nt,cdr3_aa
TRBJ2-1,-,-,15,TRBV9,TGTGCCAGCAGCCCAGGGGGGTGGGGATACAATGAGCAGTTCTTC,CASSPGGWGYNEQFF
TRBJ1-5,-,-,16,TRBV5-5,TGTGCCAGCAGCCCACCCCCAGGCACAAACAATCAGCCCCAGCATTTT,CASSPPPGTNNQPQHF
TRBJ2-1,once,-,14,TRBV27,TGTGCCAGCAGGCGGGGCCGCCCAGACAATGAGCAGTTCTTC,CASRRGRPDNEQFF
TRBJ1-4,-,-,16,TRBV28,TGTGCCAGCAGCCAGACCACAGGGCGCGCGGAGGAGAAACTGTTTTTT,CASSQTTGRAEEKLFF
TRBJ1-1,few,TRBD1,14,TRBV28,TGTGCCATCACCCGGGACAGCATGAACACTGAAGCTTTCTTT,CAITRDSMNTEAFF
TRBJ1-2,-,TRBD1,13,TRBV5-1,TGCGCCAGCAGCTATGACAGGGGCTATGGCTACACCTTC,CASSYDRGYGYTF
TRBJ2-5,-,-,13,TRBV7-2,TGTGCCAGCAGCGTTGACAGGATGGAGACCCAGTACTTC,CASSVDRMETQYF
TRBJ1-3,once,-,15,TRBV11-3,TGTGCCAGCAGTTTGGGCCCCCAGCCTGGAAACACCATATATTTT,CASSLGPQPGNTIYF
TRBJ2-3,-,TRBD2,16,TRBV7-2,TGTGCCAGCAGCTCCTCTAGCGGGAGGGCATCAGATACGCAGTATTTT,CASSSSSGRASDTQYF
TRBJ2-7,-,TRBD2,16,TRBV5-8,TGTGCCAGCAGCTTGGGAGCTAGCGGGACAACCTACGAGCAGTACTTC,CASSLGASGTTYEQYF
TRBJ1-2,-,TRBD1,15,TRBV15,TGTGCCACCAGTCCACAGGGGGTGTGGAACTATGGCTACACCTTC,CATSPQGVWNYGYTF
TRBJ1-1,-,-,13,TRBV25-1,TGTGCCAGCAGTGAATGGGAGGACTATGAAGCTTTCTTT,CASSEWEDYEAFF
TRBJ2-1,-,-,12,TRBV9,TGTGCCAGCAGCGAGCCCTTGGATGAGCAGTTCTTC,CASSEPLDEQFF
TRBJ1-1,-,TRBD1,16,TRBV6-5,TGTGCCAGCAGTTACTGGCCGGACAGGGGTAACACTGAAGCTTTCTTT,CASSYWPDRGNTEAFF
TRBJ2-7,-,TRBD2,14,TRBV28,TGTGCCAGCAGTTACGGACTAGCTGCCTACGAGCAGTACTTC,CASSYGLAAYEQYF
TRBJ2-7,-,TRBD2,13,TRBV11-1,TGTGCCAGCAGCCCCGGGGTAGCGGGAGAGCAGTACTTC,CASSPGVAGEQYF
TRBJ1-1,-,-,13,TRBV29-1,TGCAGCGTTTCCCGGGGTACTGGCACTGAAGCTTTCTTT,CSVSRGTGTEAFF
TRBJ2-1,-,TRBD2,15,TRBV6-1,TGTGCCAGCAAGGGCGGGAGGGCTTACTACAATGAGCAGTTCTTC,CASKGGRAYYNEQFF
TRBJ2-1,-,-,13,TRBV18,TGTGCCAGCTCACCACCGTCCAGAAATGAGCAGTTCTTC,CASSPPSRNEQFF
TRBJ1-2,-,TRBD1,13,TRBV13,TGTGCCAGCAGCCGGGACAGGGCCTATGGCTACACCTTC,CASSRDRAYGYTF
TRBJ2-5,-,-,16,TRBV6-5,TGTGCCAGCAGTTACTCGCAGGCGGGTGTACTGGAGACCCAGTACTTC,CASSYSQAGVLETQYF
TRBJ2-7,-,-,11,TRBV25-1,TGTGCCAGCAGTAGGTCCGGGGAGCAGTACTTC,CASSRSGEQYF